This T cell receptor beta chain was sequenced in a study of shared clonotypes between healthy human individuals. CD45RO-negative, CCR7-positively selected cells formed the naive CD8 fraction, excluding terminally differentiated effector memory CD45RA+ cells. Healthy HIV-negative adults with no recent acute infections or vaccinations were recruited as donors. Adults of Caucasian background living in Nashville, Tennessee made up all donors. Germline V gene lookup returns CDR1 MDHEN and CDR2 SYDVKM. The CDR3 spans 15 residues. V was shortened by 5 bases and J by 0 bases, with 13 bases between the two germline ends. Deep-level assay runs were performed. Assay used: immunoSEQ multiplex PCR; TCRdb lists only in-frame clones, some missing. The sample holds around 1,900,000 clones, roughly 93% seen once.

The sample consisted of naive CD8+ T cells from PBMCs. The V and J genes are TRBV28 and TRBJ1-1; no definite D call. This sequence originates from a man younger than 35 in good health. Some clones in this sample may be carry-over from other donors' samples. DNA of the CDR3: TGTGCCAGCAGTCTTCTGCGTAGGATGAACACTGAAGCTTTCTTT. Protein sequence: CASSLLRRMNTEAFF. The entire variable domain, with the rest obtained from reference TRBV28 and TRBJ1-1, is as follows: DVKVTQSSRYLVKRTGEKVFLECVQDMDHENMFWYRQDPGLGLRLIYFSYDVKMKEKGDIPEGYSVSREKKERFSLILESASTNQTSMYLCASSLLRRMNTEAFFGQGTRLTVV.